These 19 T cell receptor beta chains originate from one sample sequenced in a study of cytomegalovirus exposure and HLA in healthy donors. Primers for the PCR totalled 60 Vbeta and 13 Jbeta. The assay was immunoSEQ multiplex PCR, and TCRdb's table has in-frame clones only and misses some. The data contain some 190,000 clones, 76% of them singletons. The sequencing sample was made of PBMCs. The receptors were sampled from a man between 18 and 35 years old in good health and CMV-seronegative.

V gene TRBV21-1 combines with J gene TRBJ2-3; TRBD1 was called by the table and not checked on the DNA. TRBV21-1 represents a pseudogene. CDR3 size: 16 residues. DNA of the CDR3: TGTGCCAGCAGCAAATTTCGACAGGGGGACGCAGATACGCAGTATTTT. It is translated as CASSKFRQGDADTQYF.

The rearrangement links TRBV27 to TRBJ1-5; 9 bases map to TRBD1. Germline V gene lookup returns CDR1 MNHEY and CDR2 SMNVEV (reference sequence). There are 15 residues in the CDR3. With 5 bases clipped from V and 2 bases from J, the junction kept 4 bases outside the gene matches. CDR3 in amino acids: CASSRQGGRNQPQHF. The CDR3 bases are TGTGCCAGCAGTCGACAGGGGGGCCGCAATCAGCCCCAGCATTTT.

The count of this clone is one. This chain links TRBV11-3 with TRBJ2-5; TRBD1 is a possible D gene (6 bases). Germline-derived CDR1 and CDR2 are SGHNT and YENEEA. Trimming left V 5 bases short and J 5 bases short, with 15 bases between. The CDR3 runs to 14 residues. DNA of the CDR3: TGTGCCAGCAGCGACCGGACAGAGGGGGAGACCCAGTACTTC. As protein: CASSDRTEGETQYF. The complete variable domain, with remaining parts taken from reference TRBV11-3 and TRBJ2-5, reads EAGVVQSPRYKIIEKKQPVAFWCNPISGHNTLYWYLQNLGQGPELLIRYENEEAVDDSQLPKDRFSAERLKGVDSTLKIQPAELGDSAVYLCASSDRTEGETQYFGPGTRLLVL.

The gene calls are TRBV5-1 and TRBJ2-1; D is ambiguous. The CDR3 contains 14 residues. Germline V lookup: CDR1 SGHRS, CDR2 YFSETQ. Trimming stripped 3 bases from V and 6 bases from J, with 13 bases between. In nucleotides, the CDR3 is TGCGCCAGCAGCTCCAATCGGGTAGTCAATGAGCAGTTCTTC. Translation gives CASSSNRVVNEQFF.

The chain recombines TRBV6-5 with TRBJ2-7, with 10 nucleotides matching TRBD2. The CDR3 contains 15 residues. The germline gives CDR1 MNHEY, CDR2 SVGAGI. The J segment lost 10 bases and the V segment lost 10 bases, leaving 19 bases of the junction unmatched. CDR3 nucleotide sequence: TGTGCCACCCTGCTTGCCTTGGGAGCGGGAGGGCCTCAGTACTTC. Amino acid sequence: CATLLALGAGGPQYF.

This clone appeared once. The chain joins TRBV27 to TRBJ1-6, with TRBD1 as a possible D gene (6 bases). Germline assignment: CDR1 MNHEY and CDR2 SMNVEV (reference sequence). V dropped 8 bases and J dropped 15 bases, with 20 bases sitting between them. This CDR3 is built from 13 residues. The CDR3 region is CASRPNPGTLLHF. The DNA for the CDR3 is TGTGCCAGCCGACCAAATCCGGGGACACTCCTCCACTTT.

This clone was detected only a few times. The chain has TRBV6-1 and TRBJ2-7; the D is unclear. Germline CDR1 reads MNHNS; CDR2 reads SASEGT. Trimming stripped 4 bases from V and 3 bases from J, with 10 bases between. CDR3 length: 13 residues. This chain's CDR3 is CASSALVDYEQYF. Written as DNA, the CDR3 is TGTGCCAGCAGTGCTCTAGTCGACTACGAGCAGTACTTC.

In this sample, this clone turned up once. Other DNA sequences in this specimen translate into the identical CDR3. The rearrangement links TRBV5-1 to TRBJ2-3, with 7 bases lining up with TRBD1. Germline lookup yields CDR1 SGHRS and CDR2 YFSETQ. V was clipped by 0 bases and J by 1 base; unmatched bases: 2. There are 15 residues in the CDR3. CDR3 coding DNA: TGCGCCAGCAGCTTGGAAGGACAGGGCACAGATACGCAGTATTTT. It specifies CASSLEGQGTDTQYF. Based on the CDR3 plus reference TRBV5-1 and TRBJ2-3, the full variable domain is KAGVTQTPRYLIKTRGQQVTLSCSPISGHRSVSWYQQTPGQGLQFLFEYFSETQRNKGNFPGRFSGRQFSNSRSEMNVSTLELGDSALYLCASSLEGQGTDTQYFGPGTRLTVL.

This clone was detected only once. This chain uses TRBV5-1 with TRBJ1-5; D gene uncertain. The CDR3 has 13 residues. V lost 1 base and J lost 5, with 7 bases in between. Germline V gives CDR1 SGHRS, CDR2 YFSETQ. CDR3 in DNA: TGCGCCAGCAGCTTGTCCGGGGATCAGCCCCAGCATTTT. It yields the protein CASSLSGDQPQHF.

V is TRBV27 and J is TRBJ2-7; 11 nucleotides line up with TRBD1. Germline V CDR1 and CDR2: MNHEY, SMNVEV (reference sequence). There are 15 residues in the CDR3. J was trimmed by 4 bases and V by 5 bases; bases with no gene match: 7. Here the CDR3 DNA reads TGTGCCAGCAGTCCCCGGGACAGGGGGGGATACGAGCAGTACTTC. It translates to CASSPRDRGGYEQYF.

The genes are TRBV9 and TRBJ2-3; possible D gene TRBD2, 5 bases. CDR1 is SGDLS, CDR2 YYNGEE, per germline. The CDR3 consists of 15 residues. The V end lost 0 bases, the J end lost 6 bases, and 14 bases lay between the germline ends. CDR3 sequence (DNA): TGTGCCAGCAGCGTAGGCCGAGGGAGCGGCGATACGCAGTATTTT. Its protein is CASSVGRGSGDTQYF.

The J gene is TRBJ1-2, the V gene TRBV6-1, with D uncertain. Trimming shortened V by 6 bases and J by 8 bases, and 28 bases separated the two germline ends. Germline assignment: CDR1 MNHNS and CDR2 SASEGT. This CDR3 has 17 residues. The CDR3 protein is CASRESNTAVPSEGYTF. The CDR3 DNA reads TGTGCCAGCAGGGAATCAAACACTGCCGTACCCTCGGAGGGCTACACCTTC.

In DNA form, the CDR3 reads TGCGCCAGCAGCTTTGGCGGGGGAGCGACAGATACGCAGTATTTT. Amino acid sequence: CASSFGGGATDTQYF. This rearrangement joins TRBV5-1 to TRBJ2-3; 7 bases fit TRBD2. V shed 2 bases, J shed 3 bases, and the junction held 6 bases outside the gene matches. Germline V gene lookup returns CDR1 SGHRS and CDR2 YFSETQ. The CDR3 totals 15 residues.

This clone was counted between two and nine times. This rearrangement joins TRBV5-4 to TRBJ2-1; D is uncertain. The CDR3 consists of 12 residues. Germline V gene lookup returns CDR1 SGHNT and CDR2 YYREEE (reference sequence). Trimming removed 1 base at V and 7 bases at J, with 6 bases between. CDR3 coding DNA: TGTGCCAGCAGCTTGTTGGAGAATGAGCAGTTCTTC. It translates to CASSLLENEQFF.

The chain has TRBV28 and TRBJ1-2, with a tentative D call TRBD1 (5 bases). This CDR3 is 13 amino acids long. The germline V gene has CDR1 MDHEN and CDR2 SYDVKM. The CDR3 DNA sequence: TGTGCAGAACAGTCATTCGGGGGAGGTGGCTACACCTTC. Translated: CAEQSFGGGGYTF.

This rearrangement joins TRBV14 to TRBJ2-7, with TRBD2 matching 9 bases. The germline gives CDR1 SGHDN, CDR2 FVKESK. This CDR3 is built from 14 residues. V shed 0 bases and J 6 bases; nucleotides not matched to a gene: 3. CDR3 DNA sequence: TGTGCCAGCAGCCAAGAGGGACTAGCCGCCGAGCAGTACTTC. This translates into CASSQEGLAAEQYF.

The rearrangement joins TRBV15 to TRBJ1-1, with 11 bases that match TRBD1. Germline V gene lookup returns CDR1 LNHNV and CDR2 YYDKDF (reference sequence). The CDR3 sequence is 17 residues long. After removal of 4 bases from V and 6 bases from J, the junction contained 13 bases not matched to a gene. CDR3 in amino acids: CATSTNLAGTGGAEAFF. The CDR3 DNA follows: TGTGCCACCAGCACTAACTTAGCCGGGACAGGGGGGGCTGAAGCTTTCTTT.

This rearrangement joins TRBV5-1 to TRBJ2-3; 12 bases match TRBD2. V shed 5 bases, J shed 6 bases, and the junction held 4 bases outside the gene matches. This CDR3 is built from 14 residues. CDR1 is SGHRS, CDR2 YFSETQ, per germline. The CDR3 is CASRLAGGPDTQYF. The CDR3 DNA sequence: TGCGCCAGCAGGCTAGCGGGAGGGCCGGATACGCAGTATTTT.

The chain employs TRBV29-1 and TRBJ1-1; possibly TRBD1 for D (5 bases). The ends were cut back, 6 bases at V and 0 bases at J, with 11 bases in the middle. Germline V lookup: CDR1 SQVTM, CDR2 ANQGSEA. CDR3 length equals 13 residues. This chain's CDR3 is CSVRTLMNTEAFF. CDR3 DNA sequence: TGCAGCGTCCGGACACTCATGAACACTGAAGCTTTCTTT.